The 25 T cell receptor beta chains reported below all come from one sample, sequenced in a study of OX40 agonist ivuxolimab in advanced cancers. Sequencing was performed with immunoSEQ multiplex PCR; in TCRdb, only in-frame clones are kept and a portion is missing. There are some 63,000 clones in the sample; around 93% occur only once, and roughly 18% lies in the top ten. The input for sequencing was CD4+ or CD8+ T cells sorted from blood, taken in a trial of the OX40 agonist ivuxolimab. These receptors originate from an adult with an advanced solid tumor such as melanoma, head and neck, liver or kidney cancer.

The V and J genes are TRBV4-3 and TRBJ2-3, with D maybe TRBD2 (6 bases). CDR1 is LGHNA and CDR2 is YSLEER in the germline V gene. The V and J ends lost 0 bases and 2 bases respectively, with 9 bases between them. CDR3 length: 15 amino acids. The CDR3 DNA is TGCGCCAGCAGCCAAGATGGAGGGATCACAGATACGCAGTATTTT. Translated: CASSQDGGITDTQYF.

This clone came up once. The chain is built from TRBV13 and TRBJ1-2, with D possibly matching TRBD1 (5 bases). In germline, CDR1 is PRHDT, CDR2 FYEKMQ (reference sequence). The CDR3 has 16 residues. Trimming cost V 2 bases and J 4 bases, with 17 bases left between them. DNA for the CDR3: TGTGCCAGCAGCTTAACCCTAGGGGAAATCGGCTATGGCTACACCTTC. Residues: CASSLTLGEIGYGYTF.

The V call is TRBV6-5, the J call TRBJ2-7; D is possibly TRBD1 (5 bases). V was trimmed by 4 bases and J by 2 bases, leaving 18 bases between them. The CDR3 is made up of 16 amino acids. CDR1 and CDR2 from the germline V gene are MNHEY and SVGAGI. The CDR3 DNA sequence: TGTGCCAGCAGTTTGGCGACTCAGGGATTTCCCTACGAGCAGTACTTC. Amino acid sequence: CASSLATQGFPYEQYF.

The chain carries TRBV9 and TRBJ2-7, with 8 bases lining up with TRBD2. CDR3 length: 14 residues. Germline lookup yields CDR1 SGDLS and CDR2 YYNGEE. J was trimmed by 2 bases and V by 5 bases; bases with no gene match: 6. CDR3: CASSSTSGTYEQYF. The CDR3 coding sequence is TGTGCCAGCAGTTCAACTAGCGGTACCTACGAGCAGTACTTC.

The chain combines TRBV7-6 with TRBJ2-7; possible D gene TRBD2, 5 bases. Per germline, CDR1 SGHVS and CDR2 FNYEAQ. The CDR3 totals 13 residues. V shed 5 bases and J shed 3 bases, with 11 bases lying between them. The CDR3 is CASSLTGDYEQYF. CDR3 DNA sequence: TGTGCCAGCAGCCTGACCGGGGACTACGAGCAGTACTTC.

The J gene is TRBJ2-3, the V gene TRBV9; tentatively, D is TRBD2 (6 bases). This CDR3 comprises 22 residues. The germline CDR1 and CDR2 sequences are SGDLS and YYNGEE. Trimming left V 4 bases short and J 0 bases short, with 33 bases between. The DNA for the CDR3 is TGTGCCAGCAGCCCCCTCAGCCCCTCACCAATCTACCGGGACTTGAGCACAGATACGCAGTATTTT. It codes for CASSPLSPSPIYRDLSTDTQYF. Complete variable domain (other parts from reference TRBV9 and TRBJ2-3): DSGVTQTPKHLITATGQRVTLRCSPRSGDLSVYWYQQSLDQGLQFLIQYYNGEERAKGNILERFSAQQFPDLHSELNLSSLELGDSALYFCASSPLSPSPIYRDLSTDTQYFGPGTRLTVL.

The rearrangement uses TRBV2 and TRBJ2-3, with 9 bases aligning to TRBD1. The CDR3 is made up of 16 amino acids. V was pared by 7 bases and J by 2 bases, with 10 bases of the junction left unmatched. Germline V gives CDR1 SNHLY, CDR2 FYNNEI. The CDR3 region has the DNA TGTGCCAGCATCCTACCGGGACAGGGTATCACAGATACGCAGTATTTT. It yields the protein CASILPGQGITDTQYF.

The J gene is TRBJ1-5, the V gene TRBV13; D is possibly TRBD1 (5 bases). Per germline, CDR1 PRHDT and CDR2 FYEKMQ (reference sequence). The CDR3 length is 17 residues. Trimming pared 3 bases from V and 9 bases from J, leaving 24 bases between. The CDR3 region is CASSLAMGQAFARPQHF. In DNA form, the CDR3 reads TGTGCCAGCAGCTTGGCCATGGGGCAGGCCTTCGCCCGGCCCCAGCATTTT.

The chain is built from TRBV5-1 and TRBJ2-3, with D hard to call. The V gene lost 3 bases and the J gene lost 0 bases, with 11 bases spanning the gap. The length of the CDR3 is 15 residues. The germline V gene encodes CDR1 SGHRS and CDR2 YFSETQ. The CDR3 region is CASSWNQHSTDTQYF. In DNA, the CDR3 is TGCGCCAGCAGCTGGAATCAACACAGCACAGATACGCAGTATTTT.

This clone was seen a single time. The chain employs TRBV29-1 and TRBJ2-3; D gene uncertain. Germline lookup yields CDR1 SQVTM and CDR2 ANQGSEA. This CDR3 spans 17 amino acids. Deletions cut 4 bases from V and 1 base from J, with 21 bases between. DNA for the CDR3: TGCAGCGTTGTGAGTGGGAAGTGGCTTTCTGGCACAGATACGCAGTATTTT. As protein: CSVVSGKWLSGTDTQYF.

The gene calls are TRBV6-6 and TRBJ2-3; D remains ambiguous. V was cut by 0 bases and J by 3 bases, with 7 bases left in between. Germline CDR1 MNHNY, CDR2 SVGAGI (reference sequence). The CDR3 length is 14 residues. CDR3 coding DNA: TGTGCCAGCAGTTACTCGGGCCAGACAGATACGCAGTATTTT. This translates into CASSYSGQTDTQYF.

This clone was picked up one time. The rearrangement links TRBV5-6 to TRBJ2-2; TRBD2 matches 9 bases. The germline CDR1 and CDR2 sequences are SGHDT and YYEEEE. V lost 5 bases to trimming and J lost 3 bases; unmatched junction nucleotides: 8. This CDR3 has 16 residues. The CDR3 nucleotides are TGTGCCAGCAGTGAAATAGCGGGAGAGGACACCGGGGAGCTGTTTTTT. Translation: CASSEIAGEDTGELFF.

The chain employs TRBV13 and TRBJ2-7; a weak D match, TRBD1 (6 bases). Germline assignment: CDR1 PRHDT and CDR2 FYEKMQ (reference sequence). The CDR3 is 15 residues long. The germline V and J ends were trimmed by 6 bases and 4 bases, with 19 bases remaining between them. For the CDR3, the DNA is TGTGCCAGCAGTCTCTCCATCAGGGGTGCATACGAGCAGTACTTC. The encoded protein is CASSLSIRGAYEQYF. Variable domain in full (rest from reference TRBV13 and TRBJ2-7): AAGVIQSPRHLIKEKRETATLKCYPIPRHDTVYWYQQGPGQDPQFLISFYEKMQSDKGSIPDRFSAQQFSDYHSELNMSSLELGDSALYFCASSLSIRGAYEQYFGPGTRLTVT.

The chain combines TRBV11-3 with TRBJ2-7; no firm D call. Germline V gene data show CDR1 as SGHNT and CDR2 as YENEEA. V was cut by 0 bases and J by 3 bases, with 6 bases left in between. This CDR3 is 13 amino acids long. The CDR3 spells CASSLDFGYEQYF. CDR3 coding DNA: TGTGCCAGCAGCTTAGATTTCGGCTACGAGCAGTACTTC.

The V and J genes are TRBV29-1 and TRBJ1-3, with 9 bases that match TRBD1. The CDR3 extends over 17 amino acids. Germline V gives CDR1 SQVTM, CDR2 ANQGSEA. The trim removed 4 bases at V and 2 bases at J, leaving 12 bases unmatched. The CDR3 here is CSVVGGQGFLTGNTIYF. The CDR3 bases are TGCAGCGTTGTAGGGGGACAGGGATTCCTGACTGGAAACACCATATATTTT. Full variable domain (rest looked up from reference TRBV29-1 and TRBJ1-3): SAVISQKPSRDICQRGTSLTIQCQVDSQVTMMFWYRQQPGQSLTLIATANQGSEATYESGFVIDKFPISRPNLTFSTLTVSNMSPEDSSIYLCSVVGGQGFLTGNTIYFGEGSWLTVV.

The V call is TRBV7-3, the J call TRBJ2-2; no definite D call. Germline loops: CDR1 SGHTA, CDR2 FQGTGA. V was trimmed by 1 base and J by 9 bases, leaving 18 bases between them. The CDR3 sequence is 16 residues long. The CDR3 DNA reads as TGTGCCAGCAGCTTAAGATTCAAGCGCCACCCCCGGGAGCTGTTTTTT. Protein product: CASSLRFKRHPRELFF.

The chain joins TRBV28 to TRBJ2-5, with TRBD1 matching 9 bases. V trimming: 5 bases; J trimming: 0 bases; junction bases outside the gene matches: 7. This CDR3 has 16 residues. Germline V lookup: CDR1 MDHEN, CDR2 SYDVKM. In DNA form, the CDR3 reads TGTGCCAGCAGTCCAGGACAGGGGTATAACCAAGAGACCCAGTACTTC. As protein: CASSPGQGYNQETQYF.

This clone was seen only once. This chain joins TRBV27 and TRBJ1-1, with a possible D match to TRBD1 (6 bases). Trimming removed 3 bases from V and 6 bases from J, with 11 bases in between. Germline V lookup: CDR1 MNHEY, CDR2 SMNVEV (reference sequence). The CDR3 runs 13 residues. The CDR3 reads CASSFGGISEAFF. CDR3 DNA: TGTGCCAGCAGTTTCGGGGGCATCTCTGAAGCTTTCTTT.

The rearrangement joins TRBV19 to TRBJ1-5, with a possible D match to TRBD1 (6 bases). Trimming shortened V by 5 bases and J by 4 bases, and 9 bases separated the two germline ends. CDR1 is LNHDA, CDR2 SQIVND, per germline (reference sequence). The CDR3 totals 13 residues. CDR3 loop: CASSQDSNQPQHF. CDR3 sequence (DNA): TGTGCCAGTAGTCAGGACAGTAATCAGCCCCAGCATTTT.

V usage is TRBV4-2 and J usage is TRBJ2-7; 9 nucleotides agree with TRBD2. The CDR3 has 16 amino acids. Losses at the gene ends were 6 bases for V and 1 base for J; bases not matched to a gene: 10. Germline loops: CDR1 LGHNA, CDR2 YNFKEQ. DNA of the CDR3: TGTGCCAGCAGTCCTCTCACTAGCGGGTTTTCCTACGAGCAGTACTTC. Protein: CASSPLTSGFSYEQYF.

For this clone: An end of the junction differs from the germline gene, which may be a read error. The chain recombines TRBV7-9 with TRBJ2-1; D is ambiguous. The CDR3 loop spans 11 amino acids. CDR1 and CDR2 (germline): SEHNR, FQNEAQ (reference sequence). The CDR3 sequence is CASSAHKEQFF. The CDR3, as DNA: TGTGCCAGCAGCGCACACAAGGAGCAGTTCTTC.

The chain carries TRBV7-2 and TRBJ1-1, with D tentatively TRBD1 (5 bases). CDR1 is SGHTA and CDR2 is FQGNSA in the germline V gene. V dropped 2 bases and J dropped 4 bases, with 11 bases sitting between them. CDR3 size: 14 residues. The CDR3 is CASSLIAGFTEAFF. The CDR3 DNA sequence: TGTGCCAGCAGCTTAATCGCAGGGTTCACTGAAGCTTTCTTT. The full variable domain, its missing parts supplied by reference TRBV7-2 and TRBJ1-1, is GAGVSQSPSNKVTEKGKDVELRCDPISGHTALYWYRQSLGQGLEFLIYFQGNSAPDKSGLPSDRFSAERTGGSVSTLTIQRTQQEDSAVYLCASSLIAGFTEAFFGQGTRLTVV.

The chain links TRBV9 to TRBJ2-2, with a tentative D call TRBD1 (6 bases). The V gene's germline CDR1 is SGDLS and CDR2 YYNGEE. V was pared by 4 bases and J by 1 base, with 14 bases between. The CDR3 is 16 residues long. CDR3: CASSLRPDRNTGELFF. The CDR3 DNA sequence: TGTGCCAGCAGCTTACGTCCGGACAGGAACACCGGGGAGCTGTTTTTT.

The chain recombines TRBV7-2 with TRBJ2-1; TRBD2 might be the D (6 bases). Germline CDR1 reads SGHTA; CDR2 reads FQGNSA. The germline V and J ends were trimmed by 1 base and 5 bases, with 21 bases remaining between them. The CDR3 runs 18 residues. The CDR3 bases are TGTGCCAGCAGCTTAGGGCTGCGGGAAGCGCTGGTGCACAATGAGCAGTTCTTC. Translated, it gives CASSLGLREALVHNEQFF.

J is TRBJ2-2 and V is TRBV10-3, with 8 nucleotides matching TRBD1. The CDR3 loop spans 13 amino acids. CDR1 ENHRY and CDR2 SYGVKD come from the germline V gene. J lost 7 bases, V lost 6 bases, and 4 bases had no gene match. DNA of the CDR3: TGTGCCATCAGGGAACAGGGGGGCGGGGAGCTGTTTTTT. This encodes CAIREQGGGELFF.